The 24 T cell receptor beta chains reported below all come from one sample, sequenced in a study of cytomegalovirus exposure and HLA in healthy donors. In the PCR, 60 Vbeta and 13 Jbeta primers were used. Only in-frame clones appear in the TCRdb table, and some are missing; sequencing was by immunoSEQ multiplex PCR. The data contain some 200,000 clones, approximately 82% of them seen just once; the ten biggest clones take up 1.5% to 2%. Sequenced: PBMCs. These receptors originate from a woman aged 18-30 years in good health and CMV-seronegative.

The chain is built from TRBV7-2 and TRBJ2-1, with 7 bases that match TRBD2. Germline V lookup: CDR1 SGHTA, CDR2 FQGNSA. V was pared by 7 bases and J by 4 bases, with 10 bases of the junction left unmatched. The CDR3 has 15 amino acids. CDR3 bases: TGTGCCAGCACAAGGCGGGAGAGAGGGTACAATGAGCAGTTCTTC. As protein: CASTRRERGYNEQFF.

The rearrangement uses TRBV30 and TRBJ1-1, with D possibly TRBD1 on 5 matching bases. This CDR3 contains 11 residues. V lost 5 bases and J 8 bases, leaving 12 bases between the germline ends. Germline values: CDR1 GTSNPN, CDR2 SVGIG (reference sequence). The CDR3: CAWGAQGEAFF. In nucleotides, the CDR3 is TGTGCCTGGGGAGCCCAGGGAGAAGCTTTCTTT.

The CDR3 sequence: CASSSETGGSYEQYF. Written as DNA, the CDR3 is TGTGCCAGCAGTTCCGAGACAGGGGGTTCCTACGAGCAGTACTTC. This chain links TRBV28 with TRBJ2-7; TRBD1 agrees at 9 bases. Germline CDR1 reads MDHEN; CDR2 reads SYDVKM. The CDR3 runs 15 residues. The J segment lost 1 base and the V segment lost 4 bases, leaving 5 bases of the junction unmatched.

This chain links TRBV27 with TRBJ2-7; tentatively, D is TRBD1 (6 bases). CDR1 and CDR2 from the germline V gene are MNHEY and SMNVEV (reference sequence). Trimming left V 5 bases short and J 4 bases short, with 15 bases between. This CDR3 comprises 14 residues. The CDR3 loop reads CASSDGTHPYEQYV. The DNA for the CDR3 is TGTGCCAGCAGTGACGGGACACACCCTTACGAGCAGTACGTC.

This clone turned up a few times. The J gene is TRBJ1-2, the V gene TRBV27; tentatively, D is TRBD1 (6 bases). Trimming removed 4 bases from V and 4 bases from J, with 22 bases in between. Germline V CDR1 and CDR2: MNHEY, SMNVEV (reference sequence). This CDR3 is 17 amino acids long. The CDR3 loop is CASSSTPVGASLYGYTF. CDR3 DNA sequence: TGTGCCAGCAGTTCCACCCCCGTGGGGGCGTCCCTCTATGGCTACACCTTC.

CDR3 amino acids: CASRGLAGGLGNEQFF. The CDR3 nucleotides are TGTGCCAGCAGGGGACTAGCGGGAGGGCTTGGGAATGAGCAGTTCTTC. The chain carries TRBV5-5 and TRBJ2-1; 16 nucleotides line up with TRBD2. Germline CDR1 is SGHKS and CDR2 is YYEKEE (reference sequence). The CDR3 contains 16 residues. The V and J ends lost 5 bases and 7 bases, in that order; junction bases with no gene match: 6.

This chain connects TRBV18 to TRBJ2-2; D ambiguous. CDR3 length equals 14 residues. Germline lookup yields CDR1 KGHSH and CDR2 LQKENI. Trimming removed 1 base from V and 4 bases from J, with 7 bases in between. CDR3 amino acids: CASSPLTSTGELFF. The CDR3 DNA follows: TGTGCCAGCTCACCACTGACAAGCACCGGGGAGCTGTTTTTT.

This chain links TRBV27 with TRBJ1-2; D not certain. Germline CDR1 MNHEY, CDR2 SMNVEV (reference sequence). This CDR3 is built from 16 residues. V was clipped by 1 base and J by 4 bases, with 16 bases between them. The DNA for the CDR3 is TGTGCCAGCAGTTTATTTTACCGCGACGGGATCTATGGCTACACCTTC. It is translated as CASSLFYRDGIYGYTF.

CDR3 amino acids: CAWSHPGGQGYEQYF. Written as DNA, the CDR3 is TGTGCCTGGAGTCACCCTGGGGGACAGGGATACGAGCAGTACTTC. The V call is TRBV30, the J call TRBJ2-7; 9 bases are shared with TRBD1. CDR3 size: 15 residues. The ends lost 2 bases at V and 4 bases at J; junction bases unmatched: 9. Germline lookup yields CDR1 GTSNPN and CDR2 SVGIG (reference sequence).

This chain uses TRBV9 with TRBJ2-4; 7 nucleotides align to TRBD1. CDR3 length: 18 residues. The V and J ends lost 0 bases and 0 bases, in that order; junction bases with no gene match: 9. Germline lookup yields CDR1 SGDLS and CDR2 YYNGEE. CDR3 residues: CASSVGLGQELAKNIQYF. Written as DNA, the CDR3 is TGTGCCAGCAGCGTAGGGTTAGGACAGGAACTAGCCAAAAACATTCAGTACTTC. The full variable domain, completed using reference TRBV9 and TRBJ2-4, is DSGVTQTPKHLITATGQRVTLRCSPRSGDLSVYWYQQSLDQGLQFLIQYYNGEERAKGNILERFSAQQFPDLHSELNLSSLELGDSALYFCASSVGLGQELAKNIQYFGAGTRLSVL.

The rearrangement uses TRBV30 and TRBJ1-2; D may be TRBD1 (6 bases). Looked up from germline, CDR1 is GTSNPN and CDR2 is SVGIG (reference sequence). Trimming took off 5 bases at V and 7 bases at J, with 17 bases between the two ends. This CDR3 spans 13 amino acids. The CDR3 DNA reads TGTGCCTGGTCCCCGCAGGGGAAGGGTGGCTACACCTTC. It encodes CAWSPQGKGGYTF.

This chain connects TRBV5-4 to TRBJ2-5; unclear D gene. This CDR3 region has 15 residues. Trimming took 4 bases from V and 0 from J, leaving 13 bases between them. CDR1 is SGHNT and CDR2 is YYREEE in the germline V gene (reference sequence). The CDR3 nucleotides read TGTGCCAGCAGCCGACTGGGTACTTACCAAGAGACCCAGTACTTC. Its translation: CASSRLGTYQETQYF.

This clone was recorded once. The rearrangement links TRBV2 to TRBJ1-5, with D hard to call. The CDR3 has 13 amino acids. CDR1 and CDR2 from the germline V gene are SNHLY and FYNNEI. The V gene lost 3 bases and the J gene lost 6 bases, with 9 bases spanning the gap. CDR3 nucleotide sequence: TGTGCCAGCAGTGACCCGGAGGGTCAGCCCCAGCATTTT. This encodes CASSDPEGQPQHF.

The chain recombines TRBV19 with TRBJ1-1; D may be TRBD1 (5 bases). Between the trimmed V and J ends, which lost 3 bases and 1 base, there was a span of 18 bases. Germline loops: CDR1 LNHDA, CDR2 SQIVND (reference sequence). The CDR3 runs 17 residues. The CDR3 DNA reads as TGTGCCAGTAGTATTCTGGTCTCTCAGGGTGCGAACACTGAAGCTTTCTTT. This gives the protein CASSILVSQGANTEAFF.

The V gene is TRBV27, the J gene TRBJ2-1; D is perhaps TRBD2 (6 bases). This CDR3 region has 14 residues. The germline V gene has CDR1 MNHEY and CDR2 SMNVEV (reference sequence). V lost 2 bases to trimming and J lost 5 bases, with 10 bases between them. The CDR3 is CASSLLGTDNEQFF. The DNA of the CDR3 is TGTGCCAGCAGTTTACTCGGGACTGACAATGAGCAGTTCTTC.

V is TRBV9 and J is TRBJ2-3; 14 bases are shared with TRBD2. The ends lost 3 bases at V and 4 bases at J; junction bases unmatched: 4. The CDR3 spans 16 residues. The V gene's germline CDR1 is SGDLS and CDR2 YYNGEE. CDR3 sequence reads: CASSEEGLAGADTQYF. DNA for the CDR3: TGTGCCAGCAGCGAGGAGGGACTAGCGGGAGCAGATACGCAGTATTTT.

V gene TRBV28 combines with J gene TRBJ2-5; D is undetermined. TRBJ2-7 explains the end of the DNA better; the J call may be wrong. The CDR3 totals 15 residues. The V gene's germline CDR1 is MDHEN and CDR2 SYDVKM. The CDR3 spells CASSVTPLSSYEQYF. In DNA form, the CDR3 reads TGTGCCAGCAGTGTGACACCCCTAAGCTCCTACGAGCAGTACTTC.

This chain joins TRBV28 and TRBJ2-7; 8 nucleotides line up with TRBD1. V lost 3 bases to trimming and J lost 4 bases; unmatched junction nucleotides: 5. Looked up from germline, CDR1 is MDHEN and CDR2 is SYDVKM. This CDR3 comprises 14 residues. The CDR3 reads CASSFQGAPYEQYF. The DNA for the CDR3 is TGTGCCAGCAGTTTTCAGGGGGCGCCTTACGAGCAGTACTTC.

The chain has TRBV9 and TRBJ1-1, with 7 bases matching TRBD1. This CDR3 is 15 amino acids long. Trimming took 4 bases from V and 4 from J; bases not matched to a gene: 10. Germline V gives CDR1 SGDLS, CDR2 YYNGEE. This chain's CDR3 is CASSTGQGVGTEAFF. The DNA for the CDR3 is TGTGCCAGCAGCACCGGCCAGGGGGTGGGCACTGAAGCTTTCTTT.

The chain joins TRBV18 to TRBJ1-3, with D maybe TRBD1 (6 bases). The V end lost 3 bases, the J end lost 5 bases, and 11 bases lay between the germline ends. There are 14 residues in the CDR3. Germline V gives CDR1 KGHSH, CDR2 LQKENI. Here the CDR3 reads CASSPGTGRNTIYF. CDR3 sequence (DNA): TGTGCCAGCTCACCCGGAACAGGGCGAAACACCATATATTTT.

The chain employs TRBV6-5 and TRBJ2-7; 10 bases are shared with TRBD1. The junction had 5 bases not matched to a gene; V was cut back by 6 bases and J by 6 bases. CDR3 size: 13 residues. Germline-derived CDR1 and CDR2 are MNHEY and SVGAGI. As DNA, the CDR3 is TGTGCCAGCAGAGGACAGGGGGGCGGCGAGCAGTACGTC. Translation gives CASRGQGGGEQYV.

The rearrangement uses TRBV6-5 and TRBJ2-1; TRBD1 matches at 11 bases. The ends lost 4 bases at V and 9 bases at J; junction bases unmatched: 5. This CDR3 has 14 residues. Germline CDR1 reads MNHEY; CDR2 reads SVGAGI. The CDR3 DNA reads TGTGCCAGCAGTTGGGGACAGGGGGGTTCTGAGCAGTTCTTC. Protein product: CASSWGQGGSEQFF.

The chain couples TRBV25-1 to TRBJ1-3; D is unresolved. This CDR3 is 14 amino acids long. Trimming pared 6 bases from V and 7 bases from J, leaving 16 bases between. CDR1 MGHDK and CDR2 SYGVNS come from the germline V gene. Written as DNA, the CDR3 is TGTGCCAGCAGGGAAGAGCGCCTCGGCAACACCATATATTTT. Encoded protein: CASREERLGNTIYF.

This clone was observed a single time. The genes are TRBV28 and TRBJ1-1; no clear D. V lost 5 bases to trimming and J lost 1 base, with 20 bases between them. Looked up from germline, CDR1 is MDHEN and CDR2 is SYDVKM. The CDR3 is 17 amino acids. The CDR3 DNA sequence: TGTGCCAGCAGTCCCTTGACCCTCCGGGTTGGGAACACTGAAGCTTTCTTT. This gives the protein CASSPLTLRVGNTEAFF.